The 13 T cell receptor beta chains in this list originate from one sample, sequenced in a study of cytomegalovirus exposure and HLA in healthy donors. This table comes from immunoSEQ multiplex PCR, and its TCRdb copy is limited to in-frame clones, with some not included. In the table there are 240,000 or so clones, 75% to 90% of which are singletons. Sample: PBMCs. All receptors come from a woman aged 25-40 years in good health and CMV-seropositive.

This clone was seen just once. The chain links TRBV11-3 to TRBJ2-1; 9 bases map to TRBD1. Looked up from germline, CDR1 is SGHNT and CDR2 is YENEEA. After removal of 2 bases from V and 8 bases from J, the junction contained 10 bases not matched to a gene. The CDR3 is 16 residues long. The DNA for the CDR3 is TGTGCCAGCAGCTTACAACCGGGACAGGGAAAAGATGAGCAGTTCTTC. This codes for CASSLQPGQGKDEQFF. The variable domain in full, with the rest retrieved from reference TRBV11-3 and TRBJ2-1, is EAGVVQSPRYKIIEKKQPVAFWCNPISGHNTLYWYLQNLGQGPELLIRYENEEAVDDSQLPKDRFSAERLKGVDSTLKIQPAELGDSAVYLCASSLQPGQGKDEQFFGPGTRLTVL.

The V and J genes are TRBV7-9 and TRBJ1-2, with TRBD1 as a possible D gene (6 bases). This CDR3 region has 16 residues. Germline-derived CDR1 and CDR2 are SEHNR and FQNEAQ (reference sequence). The V and J ends lost 10 bases and 1 base respectively, with 22 bases between them. In DNA form, the CDR3 reads TGTGCCACGAACAGGGCCCTTTCAACGAATAACTATGGCTACACCTTC. Translation gives CATNRALSTNNYGYTF.

The chain has TRBV18 and TRBJ2-3, with 7 bases aligning to TRBD2. With 3 bases clipped from V and 4 bases from J, the junction kept 10 bases outside the gene matches. This CDR3 is 16 amino acids long. From germline, CDR1 is KGHSH and CDR2 LQKENI. Written as DNA, the CDR3 is TGTGCCAGCTCACCTAGGCGGGAGAACGCCGCAGATACGCAGTATTTT. Amino acids: CASSPRRENAADTQYF.

V is TRBV9 and J is TRBJ2-5; TRBD2 matches at 13 bases. The V gene's germline CDR1 is SGDLS and CDR2 YYNGEE. The CDR3 sequence is 16 residues long. The trim removed 5 bases at V and 4 bases at J, leaving 8 bases unmatched. The CDR3: CASSSSGLAGAETQYF. As DNA, the CDR3 is TGTGCCAGCAGTTCTAGCGGACTAGCGGGAGCAGAGACCCAGTACTTC.

The chain uses TRBV19 and TRBJ2-3; 8 positions match TRBD2. V was clipped by 6 bases and J by 4 bases; unmatched bases: 9. Germline CDR1 is LNHDA and CDR2 is SQIVND (reference sequence). The CDR3 extends over 15 amino acids. In DNA form, the CDR3 reads TGTGCCAGTAGAGAATTAGCGGGAACGCCAGATACGCAGTATTTT. Residues: CASRELAGTPDTQYF.

The chain joins TRBV6-5 to TRBJ2-7, with TRBD2 matching 10 bases. J gave up 0 bases and V 8 bases, and 7 bases lay outside the gene matches. The CDR3 is 15 residues long. Germline V gene data show CDR1 as MNHEY and CDR2 as SVGAGI. The CDR3 nucleotides are TGTGCCAGCGCGTTAGCGGGGGGAGCCTCCTACGAGCAGTACTTC. This encodes CASALAGGASYEQYF.

The CDR3 bases are TGCAGTGTAAGCACAGATACGCAGTATTTT. Its protein product is CSVSTDTQYF. The rearrangement uses TRBV20-1 and TRBJ2-3; D is unresolved. Trimming removed 7 bases from V and 0 bases from J, with 2 bases in between. The CDR3 is 10 residues long. Per the germline V gene, CDR1 is DFQATT and CDR2 is SNEGSKA (reference sequence).

This rearrangement joins TRBV28 to TRBJ1-4, with TRBD1 as a possible D gene (5 bases). V was shortened by 3 bases and J by 8 bases, with 16 bases between the two germline ends. The germline gives CDR1 MDHEN, CDR2 SYDVKM. This CDR3 region has 15 residues. CDR3: CASSLLWGVGEKLFF. The DNA for the CDR3 is TGTGCCAGCAGTTTGCTTTGGGGGGTGGGCGAAAAACTGTTTTTT.

This chain uses TRBV6-1 with TRBJ1-2, with D uncertain. The V end was cut by 7 bases, the J end by 7 bases, with 22 bases between. Germline lookup yields CDR1 MNHNS and CDR2 SASEGT. The CDR3 covers 15 residues. CDR3 coding DNA: TGTGCCAGCATCCCCCGGTGGGCAGACGTAGGTGGCTACACCTTC. Translating gives CASIPRWADVGGYTF.

This clone has only one observation. This chain links TRBV11-1 with TRBJ2-1, with TRBD2 matching 7 bases. The CDR3 contains 14 residues. Losses at the gene ends were 3 bases for V and 9 bases for J; bases not matched to a gene: 8. Germline V gene lookup returns CDR1 SGHAT and CDR2 FQDESV (reference sequence). CDR3 loop: CASSFGTMGGEQFF. The CDR3 region has the DNA TGTGCCAGCAGCTTCGGGACTATGGGGGGTGAGCAGTTCTTC.

The chain couples TRBV5-6 to TRBJ1-2; D may be TRBD1 (5 bases). The ends were cut back, 0 bases at V and 2 bases at J, with 5 bases in the middle. Per germline, CDR1 SGHDT and CDR2 YYEEEE. CDR3 length: 13 residues. In nucleotides, the CDR3 is TGTGCCAGCAGCTTGGACAGGAACTATGGCTACACCTTC. As protein: CASSLDRNYGYTF.

This clone was seen a single time. The rearrangement uses TRBV27 and TRBJ2-5; 11 nucleotides line up with TRBD2. From germline, CDR1 is MNHEY and CDR2 SMNVEV (reference sequence). CDR3 length equals 16 residues. J was trimmed by 5 bases and V by 3 bases; bases with no gene match: 8. The CDR3 loop reads CASSFSTSGRVETQYF. CDR3 bases: TGTGCCAGCAGTTTTTCAACTAGCGGGAGAGTTGAGACCCAGTACTTC.

This sequence joins TRBV7-9 and TRBJ1-2, with D possibly TRBD1 on 5 matching bases. V lost 5 bases, J lost 4 bases, and 17 bases lay in between. The germline V gene encodes CDR1 SEHNR and CDR2 FQNEAQ (reference sequence). There are 15 residues in the CDR3. The CDR3 region is CASSPPWTGGYGYTF. The DNA of the CDR3 is TGTGCCAGCAGCCCCCCTTGGACCGGGGGCTATGGCTACACCTTC.